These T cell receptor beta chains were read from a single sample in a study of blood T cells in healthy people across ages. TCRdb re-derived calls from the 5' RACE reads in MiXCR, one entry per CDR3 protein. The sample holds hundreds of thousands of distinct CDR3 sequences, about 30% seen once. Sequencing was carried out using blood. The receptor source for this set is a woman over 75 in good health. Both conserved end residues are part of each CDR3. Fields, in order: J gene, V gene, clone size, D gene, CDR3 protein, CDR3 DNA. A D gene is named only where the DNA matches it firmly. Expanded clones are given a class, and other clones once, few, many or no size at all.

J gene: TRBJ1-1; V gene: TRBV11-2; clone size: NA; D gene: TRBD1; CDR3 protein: CASSPRTGINTEAFF; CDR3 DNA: TGTGCCAGCAGCCCCCGGACAGGGATAAACACTGAAGCTTTCTTT
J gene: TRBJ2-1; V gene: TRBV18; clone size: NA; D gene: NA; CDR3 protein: CASSPDSHGVYNEQFF; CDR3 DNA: TGTGCCAGCTCCCCCGACTCGCACGGCGTCTACAATGAGCAGTTCTTC
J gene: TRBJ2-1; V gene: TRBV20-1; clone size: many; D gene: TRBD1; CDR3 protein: CSARGGTVGYYEQFF; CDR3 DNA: TGCAGTGCTAGAGGGGGGACAGTTGGTTACTATGAGCAGTTCTTC
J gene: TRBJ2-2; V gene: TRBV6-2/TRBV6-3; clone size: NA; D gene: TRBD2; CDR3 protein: CASSSQISLAGGLNTGELFF; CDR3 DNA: TGTGCCAGCAGTTCCCAAATATCACTAGCGGGGGGACTAAACACCGGGGAGCTGTTTTTT
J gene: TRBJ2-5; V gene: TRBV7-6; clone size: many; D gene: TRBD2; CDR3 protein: CATTEAGGAKETQYF; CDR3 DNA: TGTGCTACAACCGAGGCGGGGGGGGCTAAAGAGACCCAGTACTTC
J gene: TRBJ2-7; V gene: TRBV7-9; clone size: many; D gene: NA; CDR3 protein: CASSVGGPRDGEQYF; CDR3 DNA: TGTGCCAGCAGCGTCGGGGGGCCTAGGGACGGCGAGCAGTACTTC
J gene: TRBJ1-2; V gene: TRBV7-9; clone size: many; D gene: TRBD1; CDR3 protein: CASSQNTGGNYGYTF; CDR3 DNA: TGTGCCAGCAGTCAAAATACAGGGGGGAACTATGGCTACACCTTC
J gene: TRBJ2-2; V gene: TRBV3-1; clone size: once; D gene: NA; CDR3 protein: CASSSSAGELFF; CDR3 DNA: TGTGCCAGCAGCTCTAGCGCCGGGGAGCTGTTTTTT
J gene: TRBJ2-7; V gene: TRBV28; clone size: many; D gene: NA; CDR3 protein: CASSLSAGAPWEQYF; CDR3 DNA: TGTGCCAGCAGTTTATCGGCGGGGGCCCCCTGGGAGCAGTACTTC
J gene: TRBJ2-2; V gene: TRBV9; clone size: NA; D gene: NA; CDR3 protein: CASSPLASTGELFF; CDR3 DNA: TGTGCCAGCAGCCCTTTAGCGTCCACCGGGGAGCTGTTTTTT
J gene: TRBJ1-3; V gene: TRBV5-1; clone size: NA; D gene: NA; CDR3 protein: CASSLEAVGSGNTIYF; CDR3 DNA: TGCGCCAGCAGCTTGGAAGCAGTCGGTTCTGGAAACACCATATATTTT
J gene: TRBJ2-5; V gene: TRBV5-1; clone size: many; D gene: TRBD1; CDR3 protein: CASSRRTGPQETQYF; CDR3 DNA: TGCGCCAGCAGCAGGAGGACAGGGCCCCAAGAGACCCAGTACTTC
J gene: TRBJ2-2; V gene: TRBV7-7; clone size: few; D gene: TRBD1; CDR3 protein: CASSLRGLNTGELFF; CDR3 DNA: TGTGCTAGCAGCCTCAGGGGGCTAAACACCGGGGAGCTGTTTTTT
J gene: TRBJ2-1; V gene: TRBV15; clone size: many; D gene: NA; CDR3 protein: CATSTAGAKYNEQFF; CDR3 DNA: TGTGCCACCAGCACGGCGGGGGCCAAATACAATGAGCAGTTCTTC
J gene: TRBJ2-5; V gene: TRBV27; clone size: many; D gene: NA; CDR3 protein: CASSLRQVGTQYF; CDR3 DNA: TGTGCCAGCAGTTTAAGGCAGGTTGGGACCCAGTACTTC
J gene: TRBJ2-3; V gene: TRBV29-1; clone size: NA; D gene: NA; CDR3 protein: CSVRRGASTDTQYF; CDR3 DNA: TGCAGCGTTCGAAGGGGGGCTAGCACAGATACGCAGTATTTT
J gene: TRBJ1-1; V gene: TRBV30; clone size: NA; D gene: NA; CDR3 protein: CAWSGPLNTEAFF; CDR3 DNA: TGTGCCTGGAGTGGACCCTTGAACACTGAAGCTTTCTTT
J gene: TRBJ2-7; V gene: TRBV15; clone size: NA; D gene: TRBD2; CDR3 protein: CATSRAGTRYEQYF; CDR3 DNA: TGTGCCACCAGCAGAGCGGGGACTAGGTACGAGCAGTACTTC
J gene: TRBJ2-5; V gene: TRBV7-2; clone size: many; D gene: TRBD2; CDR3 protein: CASTLSGGQETQYF; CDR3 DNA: TGTGCCAGCACCCTATCGGGGGGACAAGAGACCCAGTACTTC
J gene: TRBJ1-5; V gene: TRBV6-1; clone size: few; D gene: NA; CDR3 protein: CASSRTFSNQPQHF; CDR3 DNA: TGTGCCAGCAGTAGGACATTCAGCAATCAGCCCCAGCATTTT
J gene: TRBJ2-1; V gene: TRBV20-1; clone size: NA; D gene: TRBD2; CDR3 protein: CSARVRTSHNYNEQFF; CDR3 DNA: TGCAGTGCTAGAGTTCGGACTAGCCATAATTACAATGAGCAGTTCTTC
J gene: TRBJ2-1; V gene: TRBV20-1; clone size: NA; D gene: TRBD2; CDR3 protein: CSAKGLAGPNEQFF; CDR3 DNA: TGCAGTGCTAAAGGACTAGCGGGGCCAAATGAGCAGTTCTTC
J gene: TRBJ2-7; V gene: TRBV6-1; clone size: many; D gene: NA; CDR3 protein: CASTQGQSLYEQYF; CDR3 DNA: TGTGCCAGCACCCAAGGGCAGTCCCTCTACGAGCAGTACTTC
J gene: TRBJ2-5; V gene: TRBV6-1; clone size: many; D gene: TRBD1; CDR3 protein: CASSGETGYGGETQYF; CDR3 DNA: TGTGCCAGCAGTGGAGAGACAGGGTACGGAGGAGAGACCCAGTACTTC
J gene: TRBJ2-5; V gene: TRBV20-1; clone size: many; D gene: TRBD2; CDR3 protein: CSARGGGGLTETQYF; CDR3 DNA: TGCAGTGCTAGAGGAGGCGGGGGGCTAACGGAGACCCAGTACTTC
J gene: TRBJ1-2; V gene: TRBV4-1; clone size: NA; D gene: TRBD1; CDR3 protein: CASSQVGTGGFYGYTF; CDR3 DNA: TGCGCCAGCAGCCAAGTCGGGACAGGGGGCTTCTATGGCTACACCTTC
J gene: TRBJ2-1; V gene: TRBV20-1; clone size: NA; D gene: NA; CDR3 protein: CSARNGPEQFF; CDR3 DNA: TGCAGTGCTAGAAACGGTCCTGAGCAGTTCTTC
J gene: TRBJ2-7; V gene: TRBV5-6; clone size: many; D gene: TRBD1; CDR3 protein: CASSLVTGATYEQYF; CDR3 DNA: TGTGCCAGCAGCTTGGTTACAGGGGCCACCTACGAGCAGTACTTC
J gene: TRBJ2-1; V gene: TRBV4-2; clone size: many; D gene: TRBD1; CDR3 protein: CASSQEDRGYSYNEQFF; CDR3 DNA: TGTGCCAGCAGCCAAGAGGACAGGGGGTACTCCTACAATGAGCAGTTCTTC
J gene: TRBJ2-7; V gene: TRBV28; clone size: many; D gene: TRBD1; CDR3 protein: CASSSPGTVHYEQYF; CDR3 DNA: TGTGCCAGCAGTTCGCCTGGGACAGTTCACTACGAGCAGTACTTC
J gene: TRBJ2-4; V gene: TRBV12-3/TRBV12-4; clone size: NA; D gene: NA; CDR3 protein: CASSLGSVTANIQYF; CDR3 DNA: TGTGCCAGCAGCTTAGGTTCAGTGACAGCAAACATTCAGTACTTC
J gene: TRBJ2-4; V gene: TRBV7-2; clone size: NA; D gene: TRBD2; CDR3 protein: CASSLDASGVASDF; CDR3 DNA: TGTGCCAGCAGCTTAGACGCTAGCGGGGTTGCATCGGACTTC
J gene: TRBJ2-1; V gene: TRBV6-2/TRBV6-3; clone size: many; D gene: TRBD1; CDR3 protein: CASTMTGYNEQFF; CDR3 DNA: TGTGCCAGCACTATGACAGGGTACAATGAGCAGTTCTTC
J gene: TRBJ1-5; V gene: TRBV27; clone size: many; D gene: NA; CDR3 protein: CASSLQTNQPQHF; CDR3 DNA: TGTGCCAGCAGTTTACAGACAAATCAGCCCCAGCATTTT
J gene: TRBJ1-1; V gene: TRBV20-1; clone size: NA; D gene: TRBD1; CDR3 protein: CSAKARDRGNTEAFF; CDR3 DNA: TGCAGTGCCAAAGCGCGGGACAGGGGGAACACTGAAGCTTTCTTT
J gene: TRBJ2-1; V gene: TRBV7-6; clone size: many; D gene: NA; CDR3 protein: CASSPSDEYDSYNEQFF; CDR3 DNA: TGTGCCAGCAGCCCCTCCGACGAATACGACAGCTACAATGAGCAGTTCTTC
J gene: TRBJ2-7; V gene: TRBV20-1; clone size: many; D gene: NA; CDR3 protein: CSVYGGGYEQYF; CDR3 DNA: TGCAGTGTGTACGGGGGAGGTTACGAGCAGTACTTC
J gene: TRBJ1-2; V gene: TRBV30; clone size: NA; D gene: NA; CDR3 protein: CAFSSGTEYGYTF; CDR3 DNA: TGTGCCTTTTCATCCGGGACGGAATATGGCTACACCTTC
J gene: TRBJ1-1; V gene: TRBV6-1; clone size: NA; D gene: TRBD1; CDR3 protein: CASTTGQASNTEAFF; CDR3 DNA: TGTGCCAGCACTACCGGACAGGCATCGAACACTGAAGCTTTCTTT
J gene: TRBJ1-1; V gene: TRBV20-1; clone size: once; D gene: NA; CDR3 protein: CRIIRGNTEAFF; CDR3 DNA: TGCAGGATAATTAGGGGAAACACTGAAGCTTTCTTT
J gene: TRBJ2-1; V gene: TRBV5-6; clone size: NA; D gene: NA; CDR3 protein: CASSLVGGRTYNEQFF; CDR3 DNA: TGTGCCAGCAGCTTAGTGGGCGGGCGAACCTACAATGAGCAGTTCTTC
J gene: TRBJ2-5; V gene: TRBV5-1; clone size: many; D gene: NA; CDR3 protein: CASSLTSGAGETQYF; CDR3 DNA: TGCGCCAGCAGCCTGACTTCTGGGGCTGGGGAGACCCAGTACTTC
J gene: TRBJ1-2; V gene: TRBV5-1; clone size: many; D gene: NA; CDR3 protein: CASSKTTGPVNGYTF; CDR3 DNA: TGCGCCAGCAGCAAGACCACAGGGCCGGTGAACGGCTACACCTTC
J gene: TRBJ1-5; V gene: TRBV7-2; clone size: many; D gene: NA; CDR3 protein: CASSLTRQPQHF; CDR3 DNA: TGTGCCAGCAGCTTAACTCGTCAGCCCCAGCATTTT
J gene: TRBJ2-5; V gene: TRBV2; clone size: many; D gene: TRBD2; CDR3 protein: CASGLAGGRQETQYF; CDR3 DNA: TGTGCCAGCGGACTAGCGGGGGGGCGGCAAGAGACCCAGTACTTC
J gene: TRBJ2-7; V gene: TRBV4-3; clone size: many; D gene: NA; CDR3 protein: CASSHNTGPGEQYF; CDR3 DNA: TGCGCCAGCAGCCATAATACAGGCCCCGGGGAGCAGTACTTC
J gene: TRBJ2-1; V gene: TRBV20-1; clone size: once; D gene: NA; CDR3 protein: CSARAGPSDNEQFF; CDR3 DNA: TGCAGTGCTAGAGCGGGGCCGTCAGACAATGAGCAGTTCTTC
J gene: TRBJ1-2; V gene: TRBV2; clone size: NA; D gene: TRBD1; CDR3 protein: CASSLSTGGAYGYTF; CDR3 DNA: TGTGCCAGCAGTCTCTCGACAGGGGGCGCCTATGGCTACACCTTC
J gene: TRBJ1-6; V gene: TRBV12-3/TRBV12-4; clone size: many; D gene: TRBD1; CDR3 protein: CASSREAGTVNSPLHF; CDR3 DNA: TGTGCCAGCAGTAGAGAGGCCGGGACAGTTAATTCACCCCTCCACTTT
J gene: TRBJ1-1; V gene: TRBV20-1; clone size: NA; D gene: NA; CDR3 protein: CSARGRAGAGTEAFF; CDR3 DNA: TGCAGTGCTAGAGGCCGGGCGGGGGCTGGCACTGAAGCTTTCTTT
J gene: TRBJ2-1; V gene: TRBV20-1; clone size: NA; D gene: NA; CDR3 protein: CSARDSSRTNSETQFF; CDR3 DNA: TGCAGTGCTAGAGATTCCTCCAGGACAAATTCAGAGACCCAGTTCTTC
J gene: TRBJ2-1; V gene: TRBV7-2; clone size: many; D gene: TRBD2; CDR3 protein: CASSLTSGGTYNEQFF; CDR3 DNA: TGTGCCAGCAGCTTGACTAGCGGGGGAACCTACAATGAGCAGTTCTTC
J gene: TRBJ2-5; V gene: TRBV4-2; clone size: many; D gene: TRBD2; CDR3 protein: CASSRQTSLALRGETQYF; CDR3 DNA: TGTGCCAGCAGCCGACAAACCTCACTAGCGCTGAGAGGAGAGACCCAGTACTTC
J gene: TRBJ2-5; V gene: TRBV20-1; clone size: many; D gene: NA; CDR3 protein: CSARPEETQYF; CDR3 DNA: TGCAGTGCTCGCCCAGAAGAGACCCAGTACTTC